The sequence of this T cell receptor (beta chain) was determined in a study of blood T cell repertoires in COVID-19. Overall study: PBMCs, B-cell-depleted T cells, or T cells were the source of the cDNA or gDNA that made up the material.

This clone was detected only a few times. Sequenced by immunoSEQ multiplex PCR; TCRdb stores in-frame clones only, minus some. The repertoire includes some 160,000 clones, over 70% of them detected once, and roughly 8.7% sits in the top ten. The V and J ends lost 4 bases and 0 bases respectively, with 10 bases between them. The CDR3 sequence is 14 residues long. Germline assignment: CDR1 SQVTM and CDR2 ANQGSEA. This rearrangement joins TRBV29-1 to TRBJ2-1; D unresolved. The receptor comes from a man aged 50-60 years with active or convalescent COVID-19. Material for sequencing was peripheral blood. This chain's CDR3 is CSVVGGLSYNEQFF. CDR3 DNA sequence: TGCAGCGTTGTCGGCGGCCTCTCCTACAATGAGCAGTTCTTC.